This T cell receptor beta chain was identified during a study of CD8 T cells in ankylosing spondylitis. Trimming took off 6 bases at V and 1 base at J, with 24 bases between the two ends. CDR3 size: 18 residues. Germline values: CDR1 MNHEY, CDR2 SMNVEV (reference sequence). A note on this clonotype: The antigen is undetermined.

Quantitative 5'-RACE with molecular barcodes produced the TCR beta libraries. TCRdb independently ran MiXCR on the 5' RACE reads; one entry per CDR3 protein. The table has around 94,000 distinct CDR3 sequences, roughly 8.8% seen once. Points from the study as a whole: What appeared characteristic of ankylosing spondylitis blood was a TCR beta motif of several highly homologous variants. Reports say disease-linked clones showed up significantly more in matched ankylosing spondylitis synovial fluid. Those disease-linked clones were CD8+; they were also relatively rare in peripheral blood.

The TCR originated in a male donor with ankylosing spondylitis. The sample taken for sequencing was blood, either unsorted or a sorted T cell fraction (not recorded which). The chain couples TRBV27 to TRBJ2-5; weak D call: TRBD2 (6 bases). The chain's CDR3 is CASSALPPLASAQETQYF. In DNA, the CDR3 is TGTGCCAGCAGCGCCCTCCCGCCTCTTGCTAGCGCCCAAGAGACCCAGTACTTC.